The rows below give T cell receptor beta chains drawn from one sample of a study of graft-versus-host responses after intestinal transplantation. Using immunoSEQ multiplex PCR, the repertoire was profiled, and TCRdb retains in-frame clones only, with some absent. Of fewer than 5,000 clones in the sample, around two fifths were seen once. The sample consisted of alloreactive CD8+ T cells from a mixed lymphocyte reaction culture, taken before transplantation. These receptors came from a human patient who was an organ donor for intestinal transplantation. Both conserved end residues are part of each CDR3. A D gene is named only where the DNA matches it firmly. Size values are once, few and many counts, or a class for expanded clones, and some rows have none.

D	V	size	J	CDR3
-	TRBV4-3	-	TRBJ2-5	CASSQGANRAGETQYF
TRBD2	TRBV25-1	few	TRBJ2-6	CASSEQAAGDAGANVLTF
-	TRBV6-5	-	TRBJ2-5	CASSYSPQRETQYF
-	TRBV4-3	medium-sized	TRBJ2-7	CASSQDGINDYEQYF
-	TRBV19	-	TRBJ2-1	CASSMEGAFNEQFF
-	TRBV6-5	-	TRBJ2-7	CASSELNSYEQYF
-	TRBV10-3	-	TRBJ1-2	CAISEVGGAQSYGYTF
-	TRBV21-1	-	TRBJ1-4	CASSNNPRPDRTNEKLFF
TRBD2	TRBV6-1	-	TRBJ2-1	CASSPIAGGYNEQFF
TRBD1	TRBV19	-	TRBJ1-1	CASRQGAEAFF
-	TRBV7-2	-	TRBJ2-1	CASSYRDILSSYNEQFF
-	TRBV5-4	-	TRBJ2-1	CASSRGAHEQFF
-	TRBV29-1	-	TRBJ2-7	CSVILRDTYEQYF
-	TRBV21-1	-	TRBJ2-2	CASSKETSGTAGELFF
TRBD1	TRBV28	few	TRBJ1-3	CASSIGTGGGNTIYF
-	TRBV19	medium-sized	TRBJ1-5	CASSIWSGNQPQHF
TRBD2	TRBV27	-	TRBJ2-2	CASTQVAGPGELFF
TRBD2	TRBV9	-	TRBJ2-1	CASSVGVWAGGLNNEQFF
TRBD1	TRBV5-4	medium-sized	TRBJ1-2	CASSDLVGGGYTF
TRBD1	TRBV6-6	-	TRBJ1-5	CASSRQGGQPQHF
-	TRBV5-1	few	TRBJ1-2	CASSLGTRYGYTF
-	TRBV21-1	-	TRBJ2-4	CASSKPPDRAAKNIQYF
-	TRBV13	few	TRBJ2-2	CASSTKPGTLNTGELFF